This record looks at one T cell receptor beta chain sequence and its context. Its antigen is currently unknown. This entry belongs to a study of T cells in Graves' hyperthyroidism and ophthalmopathy. Study-level findings and limits: Blood also held most thyroid clonotypes expanded beyond 0.001. Ophthalmopathy was model-predicted a median around 6.1 months pre-onset.

Every diagnosis used clinical symptoms, serum thyroxine and TRAb, thyroid ultrasound and orbital computed tomography. Authors of the study amplified TCR beta CDR3 regions from RNA transcripts. TCR CDR3 underwent first-round RT-PCR with the HTBI primer set. TCRdb re-derived calls from the multiplex PCR reads in MiXCR, one entry per CDR3 protein. The sample records roughly 500,000 distinct CDR3 sequences, about 46% being singletons. The germline gives CDR1 SGHTA, CDR2 FQGNSA. The V end was cut by 7 bases, the J end by 0 bases, with 13 bases between. This CDR3 has 14 amino acids. The sequence was obtained from an adult woman with Graves' disease, either hyperthyroidism or ophthalmopathy (not recorded which). The chain employs TRBV7-2 and TRBJ2-7; TRBD1 might be the D (5 bases). The sample comprised peripheral blood or thyroid tissue (not recorded which). DNA of the CDR3: TGTGCCAGCATGCGACAGTTGAGCTCCTACGAGCAGTACTTC. Residues: CASMRQLSSYEQYF.